The 30 T cell receptor beta chains below all came from one sample that was sequenced in a study of cytomegalovirus exposure and HLA in healthy donors. This PCR relied on a set of 60 Vbeta primers and 13 Jbeta primers. The data were produced by immunoSEQ multiplex PCR, yet TCRdb's version contains in-frame clones alone and is incomplete. The sample yields some 150,000 clones, around four fifths seen once. What was sequenced was PBMCs. The source is a man aged 35 to 55 in good health and CMV-seronegative.

This chain connects TRBV28 to TRBJ1-2; 9 bases map to TRBD1. The CDR3 consists of 13 residues. Germline V CDR1 and CDR2: MDHEN, SYDVKM. The V gene end was trimmed by 5 bases and the J gene end by 11 bases; junction bases not matched to a gene: 9. This CDR3 is CASSQSDRGWYTF. CDR3 sequence (DNA): TGTGCCAGCAGTCAATCCGACAGGGGGTGGTACACCTTC.

The chain has TRBV2 and TRBJ2-1, with 7 positions matching TRBD2. The CDR3 is made up of 15 amino acids. Germline CDR1 is SNHLY and CDR2 is FYNNEI. V lost 7 bases and J lost 2; bases outside the gene matches: 8. This CDR3 is CASKESGVTYNEQFF. Here the CDR3 DNA reads TGTGCCAGCAAGGAGAGCGGGGTTACCTACAATGAGCAGTTCTTC.

The chain links TRBV2 to TRBJ1-2; 7 bases match TRBD1. The CDR3 sequence is 15 residues long. V lost 6 bases and J lost 4; bases outside the gene matches: 11. The germline CDR1 and CDR2 sequences are SNHLY and FYNNEI. CDR3 sequence reads: CASRHRDSEGYGYTF. CDR3 sequence (DNA): TGTGCCAGCAGGCACCGGGACAGTGAAGGCTATGGCTACACCTTC.

V and J are TRBV7-9 and TRBJ2-7; weak D call: TRBD2 (6 bases). The CDR3 is made up of 13 amino acids. With 2 bases removed from V and 7 bases from J, the gap between germline ends came to 12 bases. From germline, CDR1 is SEHNR and CDR2 FQNEAQ (reference sequence). The CDR3 nucleotides are TGTGCCAGCAGCTTAACCGGGAGAGGGGAGCAGTACTTC. Residues: CASSLTGRGEQYF.

This clone turned up a few times. The germline gene is not matched at one end of the junction; a read error may be the cause. The chain joins TRBV7-9 to TRBJ2-2, with 8 positions matching TRBD2. CDR1 and CDR2 from the germline V gene are SEHNR and FQNEAQ (reference sequence). The CDR3 length is 16 residues. CDR3 sequence (DNA): TGTTCCAGCAGCACCTCCGGGACTAGTGTCACCGGGGAGCTGTTTTTT. It yields the protein CSSSTSGTSVTGELFF.

This rearrangement joins TRBV27 to TRBJ2-5, with TRBD1 identical over 7 bases. V gave up 5 bases and J gave up 4 bases; unmatched junction bases: 4. Germline loops: CDR1 MNHEY, CDR2 SMNVEV (reference sequence). CDR3 length: 13 residues. This CDR3 reads CASSTGVTETQYF. DNA for the CDR3: TGTGCCAGCAGTACAGGGGTGACAGAGACCCAGTACTTC.

This clone has just a few counts. The gene calls are TRBV27 and TRBJ1-2; 9 bases fit TRBD1. The CDR3 is 15 residues long. Looked up from germline, CDR1 is MNHEY and CDR2 is SMNVEV (reference sequence). Germline trimming cut 3 bases from V and 2 bases from J; bases unmatched to any gene: 4. The CDR3 loop is CASSFRDRVNYGYTF. In DNA form, the CDR3 reads TGTGCCAGCAGTTTCCGGGACAGGGTAAACTATGGCTACACCTTC.

The rearrangement links TRBV7-2 to TRBJ2-7, with TRBD1 matching over 8 bases. The CDR3 has 15 residues. Per germline, CDR1 SGHTA and CDR2 FQGNSA. The V gene end was trimmed by 3 bases and the J gene end by 7 bases; junction bases not matched to a gene: 11. The DNA of the CDR3 is TGTGCCAGCAGCTTCTCGGGACAGGTTACGAAGGAGCAGTACTTC. Its protein is CASSFSGQVTKEQYF. Drawing the rest from reference TRBV7-2 and TRBJ2-7, the complete variable domain is GAGVSQSPSNKVTEKGKDVELRCDPISGHTALYWYRQSLGQGLEFLIYFQGNSAPDKSGLPSDRFSAERTGGSVSTLTIQRTQQEDSAVYLCASSFSGQVTKEQYFGPGTRLTVT.

This rearrangement joins TRBV6-6 to TRBJ2-7; 9 bases map to TRBD2. The CDR3 runs 15 residues. V was pared by 1 base and J by 0 bases, with 1 base of the junction left unmatched. Germline loops: CDR1 MNHNY, CDR2 SVGAGI (reference sequence). CDR3 loop: CASSYLREGSYEQYF. The CDR3 nucleotides are TGTGCCAGCAGTTACTTGCGGGAGGGCTCCTACGAGCAGTACTTC.

V gene TRBV28 combines with J gene TRBJ2-1; 11 bases are shared with TRBD2. V dropped 5 bases and J dropped 1; count of bases not matched to a gene: 7. Germline V lookup: CDR1 MDHEN, CDR2 SYDVKM. The CDR3 runs to 17 residues. CDR3 in amino acids: CASSVSGGAVSYNEQFF. CDR3 DNA sequence: TGTGCCAGCAGTGTTAGCGGGGGGGCTGTATCCTACAATGAGCAGTTCTTC.

The chain recombines TRBV4-3 with TRBJ2-5; 8 nucleotides align to TRBD2. V lost 3 bases and J lost 5; bases outside the gene matches: 5. Germline V CDR1 and CDR2: LGHNA, YSLEER. The CDR3 runs to 14 residues. CDR3 DNA sequence: TGCGCCAGCAGCCAGCAGCGGGGGACGGAGACCCAGTACTTC. It yields the protein CASSQQRGTETQYF.

V is TRBV12-5 and J is TRBJ2-7; D might be TRBD2 (7 bases). The CDR3 consists of 15 residues. Per the germline V gene, CDR1 is LGHNT and CDR2 is FRNRAP. V lost 7 bases and J lost 1, with 17 bases in between. CDR3 protein: CASAPGGGGSYEQYF. CDR3 DNA sequence: TGTGCTAGTGCGCCGGGGGGCGGGGGATCCTACGAGCAGTACTTC.

The chain is built from TRBV14 and TRBJ2-2, with D uncertain. CDR1 and CDR2 from the germline V gene are SGHDN and FVKESK. CDR3 length: 15 amino acids. V lost 1 base and J 0 bases, leaving 6 bases between the germline ends. CDR3 loop: CASSQGRPNTGELFF. For the CDR3, the DNA is TGTGCCAGCAGCCAAGGCAGGCCGAACACCGGGGAGCTGTTTTTT.

The V gene is TRBV19, the J gene TRBJ2-3, with D perhaps TRBD1 (6 bases). The V gene lost 3 bases and the J gene lost 2 bases, with 12 bases spanning the gap. There are 15 residues in the CDR3. The V gene's germline CDR1 is LNHDA and CDR2 SQIVND (reference sequence). The CDR3 DNA follows: TGTGCCAGTAGTATGGGGCAGGGGATCACAGATACGCAGTATTTT. It encodes CASSMGQGITDTQYF.

There are a few counts of this clone. The chain carries TRBV11-3 and TRBJ2-5; 12 positions match TRBD1. The ends lost 4 bases at V and 4 bases at J; junction bases unmatched: 13. The CDR3 is 18 residues long. Germline CDR1 is SGHNT and CDR2 is YENEEA. The CDR3 region has the DNA TGTGCCAGCAGCTCCCGTACTGAGGGACAGGGGGCATTAGAGACCCAGTACTTC. This gives the protein CASSSRTEGQGALETQYF.

V and J are TRBV7-9 and TRBJ2-5; D perhaps matches TRBD1 (5 bases). Matching the DNA end better, TRBJ2-7 makes the J call doubtful. This CDR3 is built from 13 residues. Germline CDR1 SEHNR, CDR2 FQNEAQ (reference sequence). The CDR3 loop is CASSFAREGEQYF. CDR3 nucleotide sequence: TGTGCCAGCAGCTTCGCCAGGGAAGGCGAGCAGTACTTC.

This clone was seen only a few times. The J gene is TRBJ2-1, the V gene TRBV9; 10 bases are a match to TRBD2. The CDR3 runs 17 residues. Germline-derived CDR1 and CDR2 are SGDLS and YYNGEE. The V gene end was trimmed by 1 base and the J gene end by 4 bases; junction bases not matched to a gene: 8. The CDR3 DNA follows: TGTGCCAGCAGCGTACTAGCGGGAGACCCCTCGTACAATGAGCAGTTCTTC. Protein product: CASSVLAGDPSYNEQFF.

This clone was seen a handful of times. The J gene is TRBJ2-5, the V gene TRBV12-5; 9 bases agree with TRBD1. There are 14 residues in the CDR3. Unmatched junction bases numbered 7, after V lost 6 bases and J lost 5 bases. In germline, CDR1 is LGHNT, CDR2 FRNRAP. CDR3: CASGPGTGSETQYF. DNA of the CDR3: TGTGCTAGTGGACCCGGGACAGGGAGCGAGACCCAGTACTTC.

This chain uses TRBV4-1 with TRBJ1-2, with no clear D. Trimming removed 0 bases at V and 2 bases at J, with 7 bases between. This CDR3 has 14 amino acids. Germline-derived CDR1 and CDR2 are MGHRA and YSYEKL. CDR3 residues: CASSQDRENYGYTF. The CDR3 region has the DNA TGCGCCAGCAGCCAAGACCGGGAGAACTATGGCTACACCTTC.

The gene calls are TRBV7-6 and TRBJ1-1, with TRBD1 matching over 7 bases. The CDR3 covers 13 residues. Germline V lookup: CDR1 SGHVS, CDR2 FNYEAQ. V was pared by 5 bases and J by 7 bases, with 7 bases of the junction left unmatched. CDR3 loop: CASSQTGLDEAFF. For the CDR3, the DNA is TGTGCCAGCAGCCAGACAGGGCTGGATGAAGCTTTCTTT.

The V gene is TRBV4-1, the J gene TRBJ1-6, with TRBD1 matching 8 bases. The trim removed 1 base at V and 18 bases at J, leaving 23 bases unmatched. Germline CDR1 MGHRA, CDR2 YSYEKL. CDR3 size: 18 residues. The CDR3 nucleotides are TGCGCCAGCAGCCAAGTATCCTCCGGACAGGGCATTATAGGGGGGGCCCACTTT. It is translated as CASSQVSSGQGIIGGAHF.

The rearrangement links TRBV27 to TRBJ1-6; 7 nucleotides line up with TRBD1. Germline CDR1 and CDR2: MNHEY and SMNVEV (reference sequence). V shed 8 bases and J 6 bases; nucleotides not matched to a gene: 13. This CDR3 has 16 residues. The DNA of the CDR3 is TGTGCCAGCTACAGCGGACAGGTCCGGGGTAATTCACCCCTCCACTTT. Encoded protein: CASYSGQVRGNSPLHF.

This clone was counted a few times. The genes are TRBV4-1 and TRBJ2-7; D is possibly TRBD2 (6 bases). The ends were cut back, 1 base at V and 2 bases at J, with 18 bases in the middle. Germline lookup yields CDR1 MGHRA and CDR2 YSYEKL. The CDR3 contains 17 residues. CDR3 residues: CASSQVAVGGNPYEQYF. CDR3 sequence (DNA): TGCGCCAGCAGCCAAGTTGCTGTTGGAGGGAATCCCTACGAGCAGTACTTC.

The rearrangement uses TRBV6-5 and TRBJ2-5; possible D gene TRBD2, 6 bases. The CDR3 loop spans 15 amino acids. Trimming removed 6 bases from V and 5 bases from J, with 19 bases in between. CDR1 and CDR2 (germline): MNHEY, SVGAGI. The CDR3 reads CASRKIQTRGETQYF. In DNA form, the CDR3 reads TGTGCCAGCAGAAAGATCCAAACCCGGGGGGAGACCCAGTACTTC.

This clone was seen once. V is TRBV7-9 and J is TRBJ1-1; TRBD1 matches at 9 bases. Germline CDR1 is SEHNR and CDR2 is FQNEAQ (reference sequence). The length of the CDR3 is 16 residues. With 5 bases clipped from V and 1 base from J, the junction kept 8 bases outside the gene matches. CDR3 loop: CASSPGQGPTNTEAFF. For the CDR3, the DNA is TGTGCCAGCAGCCCTGGACAGGGGCCTACGAACACTGAAGCTTTCTTT.

V usage is TRBV5-6 and J usage is TRBJ1-5, with TRBD1 matching 8 bases. With V trimmed by 4 bases and J by 4 bases, 4 bases remained unmatched. CDR3 size: 14 residues. CDR1 is SGHDT and CDR2 is YYEEEE in the germline V gene. CDR3 nucleotides: TGTGCCAGCAGCCCCGGACAGGGAAATCAGCCCCAGCATTTT. It specifies CASSPGQGNQPQHF. Variable domain in full (rest from reference TRBV5-6 and TRBJ1-5): DAGVTQSPTHLIKTRGQQVTLRCSPKSGHDTVSWYQQALGQGPQFIFQYYEEEERQRGNFPDRFSGHQFPNYSSELNVNALLLGDSALYLCASSPGQGNQPQHFGDGTRLSIL.

This clone showed up just a few times. This rearrangement joins TRBV6-5 to TRBJ1-1, with a tentative D call TRBD1 (5 bases). V was trimmed by 0 bases and J by 0 bases, leaving 8 bases between them. The CDR3 loop spans 15 amino acids. Germline V CDR1 and CDR2: MNHEY, SVGAGI. The CDR3 sequence: CASSYSWGLNTEAFF. For the CDR3, the DNA is TGTGCCAGCAGTTACTCCTGGGGCTTGAACACTGAAGCTTTCTTT.

Here the CDR3 reads CASSPRDGNYEQYF. For the CDR3, the DNA is TGCGCCAGCAGCCCGCGGGACGGAAACTACGAGCAGTACTTC. The rearrangement links TRBV4-3 to TRBJ2-7; maybe TRBD2 (6 bases). The CDR3 covers 14 residues. V was clipped by 4 bases and J by 3 bases, with 13 bases between them. Germline values: CDR1 LGHNA, CDR2 YSLEER.

This clone appeared a single time. This chain links TRBV9 with TRBJ1-1, with D perhaps matching TRBD1 (5 bases). The germline gives CDR1 SGDLS, CDR2 YYNGEE. This CDR3 comprises 14 residues. The V end lost 2 bases, the J end lost 4 bases, and 12 bases lay between the germline ends. The CDR3, as DNA: TGTGCCAGCAGCGTTCAGGGAATGGGCACTGAAGCTTTCTTT. Translated: CASSVQGMGTEAFF. Together with reference TRBV9 and TRBJ1-1, the CDR3 gives the full variable domain: DSGVTQTPKHLITATGQRVTLRCSPRSGDLSVYWYQQSLDQGLQFLIQYYNGEERAKGNILERFSAQQFPDLHSELNLSSLELGDSALYFCASSVQGMGTEAFFGQGTRLTVV.

The chain employs TRBV5-1 and TRBJ2-3; TRBD2 agrees at 11 bases. Trimming cost V 4 bases and J 3 bases; bases outside gene matches: 4. Germline V gene sequence: CDR1 SGHRS, CDR2 YFSETQ. The CDR3 runs 15 residues. The DNA for the CDR3 is TGCGCCAGCAGCACTAGCGGGAGTCATACAGATACGCAGTATTTT. This translates into CASSTSGSHTDTQYF.